This entry describes one T cell receptor beta chain. The antigen remains unidentified. This CDR3 contains 14 residues. V was pared by 6 bases and J by 3 bases, with 3 bases of the junction left unmatched. From germline, CDR1 is SGHTA and CDR2 FQGNSA. This sample is drawn from a study of shared clonotypes between healthy human individuals. Overall study results and limits: Tissue TCR repertoires likely differ from these blood-only repertoires. Naive subsets, compared against memory subsets, generally had larger estimated richness values. Clonotypes shared by all four sorted-subset donors had higher generation probabilities than non-shared clonotypes. Large depth notwithstanding, sorted-subset sequencing proved incomplete by rarefaction.

Assay: immunoSEQ multiplex PCR; the TCRdb copy retains only in-frame clones and omits some. Of roughly 2 million clones listed, 85% to 95% were seen once; the top ten hold roughly 0.13%. The sample consisted of naive CD4+ T cells sorted from blood. The subset was: CD45RA+ positively selected. The rearrangement uses TRBV7-2 and TRBJ2-1; TRBD2 matches at 9 bases. The origin of this receptor is a man aged 18 to 29 in good health. The CDR3 DNA reads as TGTGCCAGCAGACTAGCGGGCCTCTACAATGAGCAGTTCTTC. Protein: CASRLAGLYNEQFF.